Shown below are 18 T cell receptor beta chains from a single sample sequenced in a study of cytomegalovirus exposure and HLA in healthy donors. The PCR had 60 Vbeta and 13 Jbeta primers. Clones were read by immunoSEQ multiplex PCR, and TCRdb kept only the in-frame ones, dropping some. Among about 130,000 clones listed, around 80% were seen once. The source material was PBMCs. These receptors were obtained from a man in his fifties or sixties in good health and CMV-seronegative.

The chain combines TRBV7-9 with TRBJ1-6; 9 bases are shared with TRBD1. The germline CDR1 and CDR2 sequences are SEHNR and FQNEAQ (reference sequence). The CDR3 is made up of 15 amino acids. The J segment lost 7 bases and the V segment lost 1 base, leaving 2 bases of the junction unmatched. CDR3 nucleotides: TGTGCCAGCAGCTTAGGGGACAGGGAGAATTCACCCCTCCACTTT. Encoded protein: CASSLGDRENSPLHF.

The chain has TRBV10-3 and TRBJ2-2, with 9 bases that match TRBD1. CDR3 size: 15 residues. V gave up 4 bases and J gave up 6 bases; unmatched junction bases: 6. CDR1 is ENHRY and CDR2 is SYGVKD in the germline V gene. The CDR3 loop reads CAISVDRGNPGELFF. DNA of the CDR3: TGTGCCATCAGTGTGGACAGGGGTAATCCCGGGGAGCTGTTTTTT.

The chain links TRBV5-4 to TRBJ1-2, with D tentatively TRBD1 (5 bases). The ends were cut back, 2 bases at V and 5 bases at J, with 10 bases in the middle. The CDR3 has 13 amino acids. CDR1 is SGHNT and CDR2 is YYREEE in the germline V gene (reference sequence). CDR3 protein: CASSFGQGYGYTF. Here the CDR3 DNA reads TGTGCCAGCAGCTTTGGGCAGGGTTATGGCTACACCTTC.

This clone was found once. The rearrangement links TRBV5-1 to TRBJ1-1; 8 positions agree with TRBD1. From germline, CDR1 is SGHRS and CDR2 YFSETQ. The J segment lost 6 bases and the V segment lost 5 bases, leaving 9 bases of the junction unmatched. The CDR3 has 14 amino acids. The CDR3 spells CASRPEPGQAEAFF. The CDR3 DNA reads as TGCGCCAGCAGGCCTGAACCGGGACAGGCTGAAGCTTTCTTT.

This clone was detected only a few times. The chain combines TRBV5-4 with TRBJ2-7; 7 nucleotides line up with TRBD2. The V gene's germline CDR1 is SGHNT and CDR2 YYREEE (reference sequence). V was clipped by 0 bases and J by 0 bases; unmatched bases: 3. This CDR3 has 15 residues. The CDR3 protein is CASSLDGGGSYEQYF. CDR3 bases: TGTGCCAGCAGCTTGGATGGCGGGGGCTCCTACGAGCAGTACTTC.

The rearrangement uses TRBV6-4 and TRBJ1-5; 7 bases map to TRBD1. The V gene end was trimmed by 7 bases and the J gene end by 3 bases; junction bases not matched to a gene: 3. The CDR3 contains 13 residues. Germline CDR1 is MRHNA and CDR2 is SNTAGT. Here the CDR3 DNA reads TGTGCCAGCATAGGACAGGTCAATCAGCCCCAGCATTTT. Translated, it gives CASIGQVNQPQHF.

The chain links TRBV25-1 to TRBJ1-4; D may be TRBD1 (5 bases). Per germline, CDR1 MGHDK and CDR2 SYGVNS. This CDR3 is built from 15 residues. Trimming stripped 1 base from V and 6 bases from J, with 12 bases between. This chain's CDR3 is CASSELYQGYEKLFF. The CDR3 coding sequence is TGTGCCAGCAGTGAATTATACCAGGGTTATGAAAAACTGTTTTTT.

This clone was seen only once. The J gene is TRBJ2-1, the V gene TRBV7-3, with D unresolved. Germline CDR1 reads SGHTA; CDR2 reads FQGTGA. This CDR3 spans 12 amino acids. V dropped 2 bases and J dropped 9 bases, with 8 bases sitting between them. CDR3 coding DNA: TGTGCCAGCAGCTTAGGCTTTGGTGAGCAGTTCTTC. Its protein product is CASSLGFGEQFF.

The CDR3 sequence is CASSPGGGPYEQYF. Written as DNA, the CDR3 is TGTGCCAGCAGCCCGGGAGGGGGCCCCTACGAGCAGTACTTC. The chain carries TRBV7-9 and TRBJ2-7; D is possibly TRBD2 (8 bases). The CDR3 sequence is 14 residues long. V was shortened by 5 bases and J by 2 bases, with 13 bases between the two germline ends. Germline V gene sequence: CDR1 SEHNR, CDR2 FQNEAQ (reference sequence).

V is TRBV19 and J is TRBJ2-7; D is uncertain. With 1 base removed from V and 0 bases from J, the gap between germline ends came to 10 bases. From germline, CDR1 is LNHDA and CDR2 SQIVND (reference sequence). This CDR3 spans 15 amino acids. The CDR3, as DNA: TGTGCCAGTAGTATAGTGGCGGCCAGCTCCTACGAGCAGTACTTC. Encoded protein: CASSIVAASSYEQYF.

This chain uses TRBV29-1 with TRBJ2-4; TRBD1 aligns across 9 bases. CDR3 length: 16 amino acids. From germline, CDR1 is SQVTM and CDR2 ANQGSEA. With V trimmed by 6 bases and J by 7 bases, 16 bases remained unmatched. The CDR3 here is CSVSGTGTASGNIQYF. The CDR3 nucleotides read TGCAGCGTCTCCGGGACAGGGACGGCCTCGGGGAACATTCAGTACTTC. The whole variable domain, remainder taken from reference TRBV29-1 and TRBJ2-4, is SAVISQKPSRDICQRGTSLTIQCQVDSQVTMMFWYRQQPGQSLTLIATANQGSEATYESGFVIDKFPISRPNLTFSTLTVSNMSPEDSSIYLCSVSGTGTASGNIQYFGAGTRLSVL.

V and J are TRBV7-6 and TRBJ1-4, with D perhaps matching TRBD1 (5 bases). The CDR3 loop spans 14 amino acids. Germline lookup yields CDR1 SGHVS and CDR2 FNYEAQ. Trimming removed 2 bases at V and 4 bases at J, with 8 bases between. As DNA, the CDR3 is TGTGCCAGCAGCTTAAGGGGTGGTAATGAAAAACTGTTTTTT. It is translated as CASSLRGGNEKLFF.

V is TRBV6-4 and J is TRBJ2-2; D might be TRBD2 (5 bases). The CDR3 is 13 residues long. Germline values: CDR1 MRHNA, CDR2 SNTAGT. Deletions cut 0 bases from V and 7 bases from J, with 6 bases between. CDR3 protein: CASSDSEGGELFF. The CDR3, as DNA: TGTGCCAGCAGTGACTCAGAGGGCGGGGAGCTGTTTTTT.

The J gene is TRBJ1-5, the V gene TRBV11-2, with D maybe TRBD1 (5 bases). Germline V lookup: CDR1 SGHAT, CDR2 FQNNGV. Trimming shortened V by 0 bases and J by 5 bases, and 8 bases separated the two germline ends. The CDR3 has 14 amino acids. CDR3 protein: CASSLDRVDQPQHF. The CDR3 DNA reads as TGTGCCAGCAGCTTAGACAGGGTTGATCAGCCCCAGCATTTT.

The chain is built from TRBV19 and TRBJ2-2; 9 positions match TRBD1. There are 16 residues in the CDR3. Germline values: CDR1 LNHDA, CDR2 SQIVND (reference sequence). Losses at the gene ends were 5 bases for V and 0 bases for J; bases not matched to a gene: 4. The CDR3 protein is CASSSGTGSNTGELFF. The CDR3, as DNA: TGTGCCAGTAGTTCCGGGACAGGGTCGAACACCGGGGAGCTGTTTTTT.

The chain joins TRBV6-1 to TRBJ2-1, with TRBD2 matching 8 bases. Per germline, CDR1 MNHNS and CDR2 SASEGT. The CDR3 is 15 amino acids. Trimming at V came to 3 bases and at J to 9 bases, leaving 10 bases not matched to a gene. The CDR3 sequence is CASSEGPGGPSEQFF. The CDR3 DNA is TGTGCCAGCAGTGAGGGGCCGGGGGGGCCAAGTGAGCAGTTCTTC.

The chain couples TRBV4-1 to TRBJ2-4; 8 bases map to TRBD2. V gave up 0 bases and J gave up 0 bases; unmatched junction bases: 16. The germline CDR1 and CDR2 sequences are MGHRA and YSYEKL. The CDR3 is made up of 21 amino acids. The CDR3 bases are TGCGCCAGCAGCCAAGAATGGGCTAAGGTTAGCGGGGTGGGAGCCAAAAACATTCAGTACTTC. Residues: CASSQEWAKVSGVGAKNIQYF.

This clone was detected a few times. The gene calls are TRBV4-2 and TRBJ2-7; 11 bases are a match to TRBD1. Germline CDR1 LGHNA, CDR2 YNFKEQ. The CDR3 sequence is 16 residues long. V lost 0 bases and J lost 6; bases outside the gene matches: 7. CDR3 in amino acids: CASSQDIGQGALEQYF. The CDR3 DNA reads as TGTGCCAGCAGCCAAGATATCGGACAGGGGGCCCTCGAGCAGTACTTC.